This TCR beta chain was sequenced for a study of T cell responses to AZD1222 COVID-19 vaccine. This CDR3 is 19 amino acids long. Repertoires were generated with immunoSEQ multiplex PCR, while TCRdb's copy carries only in-frame clones and drops some. Among 120,000 or so clones listed, 75% to 90% were seen once. The sequence was obtained from an adult in good health. V is TRBV21-1 and J is TRBJ2-7; the table's D gene call, TRBD2, was not cross checked with the DNA. TRBV21-1 is a documented pseudogene. The source material was peripheral blood, sampled on day 0 of MenACWY control vaccination. The CDR3 DNA reads TGTGCCAGCAGCAACTCTCTCAGCGGGAGGACAAGAGCCACGTACGAGCAGTACTTC. Protein: CASSNSLSGRTRATYEQYF.